Included here is one T cell receptor (beta chain) sequence, with context. Per the study methods: Amplification from reference gene primers served as the basis for estimated nucleated cell counts. The protocol was immunoSEQ multiplex PCR, while the TCRdb copy is restricted to in-frame clones and leaves out a portion. V and J calls and clone size are copied from that table; D and trimming were computed from the DNA. The sample contains hundreds of thousands of clones, 85% of which appear only once. The CDR3 spans 15 residues. CDR1 is MNHEY, CDR2 SVGAGI, per germline. V lost 1 base to trimming and J lost 4 bases, with 11 bases between them. This sample was included in a study of blood T cell repertoires in COVID-19.

Sequenced sample: peripheral blood. The chain joins TRBV6-5 to TRBJ1-3, with TRBD1 as a possible D gene (5 bases). The TCR comes from a man in his fifties or sixties with COVID-19, enrolled during active disease. CDR3 nucleotide sequence: TGTGCCAGCAGTTACTTCGGGGGAGGAGGAAACACCATATATTTT. Translating gives CASSYFGGGGNTIYF.